This TCR beta chain was retrieved from a study of cytomegalovirus exposure and HLA in healthy donors. With 60 Vbeta and 13 Jbeta primers, the PCR was carried out. Generated by immunoSEQ multiplex PCR, the TCRdb table keeps only in-frame clones and is missing some. The sample carries over 80,000 clones, 70% to 80% recorded once. Study findings and constraints: About 150 TCR beta chains were listed as cytomegalovirus-associated. Highly shared variants forming one cluster were likely a sequencing artifact.

Comments on this clone: Its antigen remains unidentified. Distinct nucleotide sequences in the sample also encode this CDR3.

Donors likely had unrecorded immune exposures despite being nominally healthy when sampled. The CDR3 length is 13 residues. Trimming removed 4 bases from V and 4 bases from J; junction bases left unmatched: 3. Germline CDR1 reads SNHLY; CDR2 reads FYNNEI. The receptor was derived from a man between 60 and 70 years old in good health and CMV-seropositive. The sample consisted of PBMCs. The chain carries TRBV2 and TRBJ2-5, with 7 nucleotides matching TRBD1. The CDR3 nucleotides are TGTGCCAGCAGTGGTAGGGGGCTAGAGACCCAGTACTTC. As protein: CASSGRGLETQYF.